The 14 T cell receptor beta chains below all came from one sample that was sequenced in a study of blood T cell repertoires in COVID-19 (dated by TCRdb to 2020 to 2021). The library was made by the immunoSEQ multiplex PCR assay. TCRdb provides this immuneACCESS table in a form limited to in-frame rearrangements. Some clones are lacking; in checked studies, under half of them reflect an unresolved V gene, and why the rest are absent is not known. A total of about 670,000 clones appear in this sample, 85% to 90% of them only once. Of the sample, over 0.2% is held by the ten largest clones. Sequences were obtained from peripheral blood. The receptors derive from a woman aged 18-29 years with acute or convalescent COVID-19.

The CDR3 reads CASSDGVEAFF. In DNA, the CDR3 is TGTGCCAGCAGTGACGGGGTAGAAGCTTTCTTT. V gene TRBV6-1 combines with J gene TRBJ1-1, with unresolved D. This CDR3 is built from 11 residues. Trimming cost V 3 bases and J 8 bases, with 7 bases left between them. CDR1 is MNHNS and CDR2 is SASEGT in the germline V gene.

This chain links TRBV2 with TRBJ1-6, with D perhaps TRBD1 (6 bases). The V end lost 5 bases, the J end lost 10 bases, and 15 bases lay between the germline ends. Germline loops: CDR1 SNHLY, CDR2 FYNNEI. The CDR3 covers 14 residues. DNA of the CDR3: TGTGCCAGCAGTAGCCGACAGGCCAAGTCACCCCTCCACTTT. Encoded protein: CASSSRQAKSPLHF.

The chain joins TRBV27 to TRBJ1-1; D is uncertain. With 0 bases removed from V and 1 base from J, the gap between germline ends came to 9 bases. Germline-derived CDR1 and CDR2 are MNHEY and SMNVEV (reference sequence). The CDR3 totals 15 residues. As DNA, the CDR3 is TGTGCCAGCAGTTTATCGTATCCAGAGAACACTGAAGCTTTCTTT. As protein: CASSLSYPENTEAFF.

The V gene is TRBV9, the J gene TRBJ1-5; possible D gene TRBD1, 5 bases. The CDR3 is made up of 14 amino acids. Germline V gene sequence: CDR1 SGDLS, CDR2 YYNGEE. V dropped 4 bases and J dropped 5 bases, with 13 bases sitting between them. CDR3 in DNA: TGTGCCAGCAGCCTCAGGACAAGGGATCAGCCCCAGCATTTT. This sequence encodes CASSLRTRDQPQHF.

The rearrangement links TRBV3-1 (or the pseudogene TRBV3-2) to TRBJ1-1, with D unresolved. This CDR3 region has 17 residues. V lost 1 base to trimming and J lost 0 bases, with 15 bases between them. Germline V lookup: CDR1 LGHDT, CDR2 YNNKEL (reference sequence). CDR3 coding DNA: TGTGCCAGCAGCCAAGGAGAGCGAGGCCCTATGAACACTGAAGCTTTCTTT. This translates into CASSQGERGPMNTEAFF.

In this sample, this clone turned up once. The CDR3 sequence is CASSLGTREGYGYTF. The CDR3 DNA reads TGTGCCAGCAGCTTGGGGACCCGGGAGGGCTATGGCTACACCTTC. The V gene is TRBV5-8, the J gene TRBJ1-2; no clear D. CDR1 SGHTS and CDR2 YDEGEE come from the germline V gene. Trimming pared 0 bases from V and 4 bases from J, leaving 13 bases between. The CDR3 consists of 15 residues.

This chain connects TRBV6-4 to TRBJ2-1; 7 nucleotides line up with TRBD1. The CDR3 has 14 residues. Looked up from germline, CDR1 is MRHNA and CDR2 is SNTAGT. J was trimmed by 3 bases and V by 5 bases; bases with no gene match: 4. The CDR3 spells CASSLGQSYNEQFF. CDR3 coding DNA: TGTGCCAGCAGTCTGGGACAGAGCTACAATGAGCAGTTCTTC.

The chain uses TRBV29-1 and TRBJ2-4; perhaps TRBD1 as D (8 bases). Germline V gene lookup returns CDR1 SQVTM and CDR2 ANQGSEA. The ends were cut back, 6 bases at V and 3 bases at J, with 18 bases in the middle. The CDR3 extends over 15 amino acids. The chain's CDR3 is CSVVDRGGGKNIQYF. The CDR3 coding sequence is TGCAGCGTAGTCGACAGGGGAGGGGGCAAAAACATTCAGTACTTC. Supplemented by reference TRBV29-1 and TRBJ2-4, the full variable domain reads SAVISQKPSRDICQRGTSLTIQCQVDSQVTMMFWYRQQPGQSLTLIATANQGSEATYESGFVIDKFPISRPNLTFSTLTVSNMSPEDSSIYLCSVVDRGGGKNIQYFGAGTRLSVL.

This clone was observed once. The genes are TRBV7-2 and TRBJ1-4, with a weak D call TRBD1 (5 bases). The germline V gene has CDR1 SGHTA and CDR2 FQGNSA. V dropped 2 bases and J dropped 8 bases, with 24 bases sitting between them. This CDR3 spans 18 amino acids. The CDR3 sequence is CASSLLNLVGATREKLFF. DNA of the CDR3: TGTGCCAGCAGCTTACTCAATCTTGTTGGGGCGACGAGGGAAAAACTGTTTTTT.

The V call is TRBV29-1, the J call TRBJ2-7; D is uncertain. Trimming cost V 7 bases and J 0 bases, with 13 bases left between them. CDR3 size: 13 residues. Germline assignment: CDR1 SQVTM and CDR2 ANQGSEA. This chain's CDR3 is CSAPETSSYEQYF. The CDR3 DNA follows: TGCAGCGCCCCAGAGACATCCTCCTACGAGCAGTACTTC.

The chain links TRBV18 to TRBJ1-2; 7 bases line up with TRBD1. Germline assignment: CDR1 KGHSH and CDR2 LQKENI. The V segment lost 1 base and the J segment 7 bases; nucleotides outside the gene matches: 6. The CDR3 is made up of 14 amino acids. CDR3: CASSPRDSAGGYTF. The CDR3 region has the DNA TGTGCCAGCTCACCACGGGACAGCGCAGGTGGCTACACCTTC.

The sample holds one count of this clone. The chain is built from TRBV4-1 and TRBJ1-1; no clear D. CDR1 and CDR2 from the germline V gene are MGHRA and YSYEKL. The V gene lost 6 bases and the J gene lost 0 bases, with 8 bases spanning the gap. There are 13 residues in the CDR3. The CDR3 loop reads CASSPVLNTEAFF. The CDR3 DNA reads TGCGCCAGCAGTCCCGTTTTGAACACTGAAGCTTTCTTT.

This clone was seen a handful of times. This chain joins TRBV4-3 and TRBJ1-2; D ambiguous. CDR1 and CDR2 (germline): LGHNA, YSLEER. This CDR3 region has 15 residues. The V and J ends lost 0 bases and 5 bases respectively, with 13 bases between them. For the CDR3, the DNA is TGCGCCAGCAGCCAAGATTGGGCAAAATGGTATGGCTACACCTTC. Its translation is CASSQDWAKWYGYTF.

This chain connects TRBV6-6 to TRBJ1-1; weak D call: TRBD1 (6 bases). This CDR3 contains 13 residues. The V end lost 4 bases, the J end lost 1 base, and 7 bases lay between the germline ends. Germline CDR1 and CDR2: MNHNY and SVGAGI (reference sequence). The CDR3 is CASSWGQNTEAFF. The CDR3, as DNA: TGTGCCAGCAGTTGGGGACAGAACACTGAAGCTTTCTTT.